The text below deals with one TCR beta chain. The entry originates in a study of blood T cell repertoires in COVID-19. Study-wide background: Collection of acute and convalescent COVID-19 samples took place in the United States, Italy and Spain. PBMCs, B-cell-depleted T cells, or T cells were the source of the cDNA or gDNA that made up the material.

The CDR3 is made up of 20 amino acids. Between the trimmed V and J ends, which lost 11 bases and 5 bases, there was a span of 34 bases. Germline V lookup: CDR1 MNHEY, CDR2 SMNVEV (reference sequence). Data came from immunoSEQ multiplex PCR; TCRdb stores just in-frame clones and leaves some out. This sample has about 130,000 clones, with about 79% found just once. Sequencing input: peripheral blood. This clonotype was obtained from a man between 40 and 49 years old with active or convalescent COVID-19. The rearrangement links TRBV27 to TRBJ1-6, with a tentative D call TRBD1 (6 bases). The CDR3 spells CARARTNLGTPIRDNSPLHF. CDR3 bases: TGTGCCCGCGCCCGGACAAACCTTGGGACACCTATCCGGGATAATTCACCCCTCCACTTT.